These T cell receptor beta chains were read from a single sample in a study of T-cell memory formation after mild COVID-19. In TCRdb, the 5' RACE reads were re-called with MiXCR into one record per CDR3 protein. The profile covers fewer than 90,000 distinct CDR3 sequences, with approximately 15% appearing a single time and 25% to 35% taken by the ten largest. Sequencing input: PBMCs or a T cell subset sorted from them (not recorded which). These receptors all come from an adult woman who had mild COVID-19 (a few samples of this study predate the infection). Cell type and time point are not known. CDR3s leave out the opening cysteine and the closing phenylalanine or tryptophan.

j_gene,v_gene,CDR3aa
TRBJ1-1,TRBV4-1,ASSQDHHAAEAF
TRBJ2-1,TRBV7-9,ASSSGTSGDNNEQF
TRBJ2-7,TRBV30,ALDGTTYEQY
TRBJ2-7,TRBV12-3/TRBV12-4,ASSTHRDYEQY
TRBJ1-4,TRBV5-1,ASSLHGEGEKLF
TRBJ2-7,TRBV6-5,ASSYGDSYEQY
TRBJ2-1,TRBV5-6,ASSYATSGRGPGRNNEQF
TRBJ2-3,TRBV4-1,ASRVLVEGGTDTQY
TRBJ2-7,TRBV24-1,ATSAGAFEQY
TRBJ2-7,TRBV7-2,ASSLAQSHEQY